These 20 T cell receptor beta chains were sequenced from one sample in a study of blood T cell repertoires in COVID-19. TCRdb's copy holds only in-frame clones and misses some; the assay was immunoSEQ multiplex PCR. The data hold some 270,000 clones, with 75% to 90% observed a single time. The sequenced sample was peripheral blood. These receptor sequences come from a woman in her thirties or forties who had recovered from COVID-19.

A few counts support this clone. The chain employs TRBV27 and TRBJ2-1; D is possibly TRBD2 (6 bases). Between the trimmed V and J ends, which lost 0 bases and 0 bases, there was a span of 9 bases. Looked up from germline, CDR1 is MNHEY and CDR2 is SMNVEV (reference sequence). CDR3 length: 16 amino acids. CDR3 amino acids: CASSLSGGNSYNEQFF. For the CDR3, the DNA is TGTGCCAGCAGTTTATCTGGCGGGAACTCCTACAATGAGCAGTTCTTC.

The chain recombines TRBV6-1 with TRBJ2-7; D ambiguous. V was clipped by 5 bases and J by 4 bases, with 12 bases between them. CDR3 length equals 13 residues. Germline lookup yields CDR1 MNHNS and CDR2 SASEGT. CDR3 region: CASSSEEFYEQYV. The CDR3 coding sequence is TGTGCCAGCAGTTCTGAGGAATTTTACGAGCAGTACGTC.

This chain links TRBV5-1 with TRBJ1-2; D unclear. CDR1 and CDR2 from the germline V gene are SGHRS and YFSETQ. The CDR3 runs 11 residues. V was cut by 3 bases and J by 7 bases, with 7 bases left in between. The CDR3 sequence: CASSSGSGYTF. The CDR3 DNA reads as TGCGCCAGCAGCTCCGGTTCTGGCTACACCTTC. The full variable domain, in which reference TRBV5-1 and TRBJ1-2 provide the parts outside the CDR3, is KAGVTQTPRYLIKTRGQQVTLSCSPISGHRSVSWYQQTPGQGLQFLFEYFSETQRNKGNFPGRFSGRQFSNSRSEMNVSTLELGDSALYLCASSSGSGYTFGSGTRLTVV.

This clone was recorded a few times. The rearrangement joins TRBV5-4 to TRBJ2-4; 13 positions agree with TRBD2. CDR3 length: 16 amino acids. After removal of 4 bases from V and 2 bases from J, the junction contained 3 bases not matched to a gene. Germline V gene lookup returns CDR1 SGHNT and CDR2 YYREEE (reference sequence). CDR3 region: CASSQLAGGPKNIQYF. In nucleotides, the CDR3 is TGTGCCAGCAGCCAACTAGCGGGAGGGCCCAAAAACATTCAGTACTTC. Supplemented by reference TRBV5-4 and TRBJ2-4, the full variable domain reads ETGVTQSPTHLIKTRGQQVTLRCSSQSGHNTVSWYQQALGQGPQFIFQYYREEENGRGNFPPRFSGLQFPNYSSELNVNALELDDSALYLCASSQLAGGPKNIQYFGAGTRLSVL.

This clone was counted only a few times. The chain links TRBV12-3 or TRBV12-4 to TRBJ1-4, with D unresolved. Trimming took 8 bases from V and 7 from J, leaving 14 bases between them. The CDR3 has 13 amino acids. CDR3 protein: CASREQGFEKLFF. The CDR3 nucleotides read TGTGCCAGCCGGGAGCAAGGCTTTGAAAAACTGTTTTTT.

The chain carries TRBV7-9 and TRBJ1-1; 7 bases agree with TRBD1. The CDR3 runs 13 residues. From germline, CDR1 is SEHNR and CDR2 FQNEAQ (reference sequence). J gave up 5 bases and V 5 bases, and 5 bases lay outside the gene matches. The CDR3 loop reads CASSPQGGTEAFF. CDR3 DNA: TGTGCCAGCAGCCCTCAGGGGGGTACTGAAGCTTTCTTT.

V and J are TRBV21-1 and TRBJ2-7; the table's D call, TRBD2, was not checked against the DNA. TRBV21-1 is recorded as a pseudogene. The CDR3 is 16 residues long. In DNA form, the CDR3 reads TGTGCCAGCAGCAAAGTTTCTAGCGGGAAACCCTACGAGCAGTACGTC. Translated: CASSKVSSGKPYEQYV.

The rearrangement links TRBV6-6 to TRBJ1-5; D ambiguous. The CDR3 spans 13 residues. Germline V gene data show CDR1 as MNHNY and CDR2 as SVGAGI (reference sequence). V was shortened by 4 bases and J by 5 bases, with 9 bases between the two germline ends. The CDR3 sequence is CASSLRSDQPQHF. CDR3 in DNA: TGTGCCAGCAGTTTGAGGAGCGATCAGCCCCAGCATTTT.

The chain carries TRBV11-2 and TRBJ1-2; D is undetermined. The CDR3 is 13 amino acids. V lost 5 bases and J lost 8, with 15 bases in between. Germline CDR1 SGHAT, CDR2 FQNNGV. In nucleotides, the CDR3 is TGTGCCAGCAGCCTCTCGGGGTACAAAGGCTACACCTTC. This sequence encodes CASSLSGYKGYTF.

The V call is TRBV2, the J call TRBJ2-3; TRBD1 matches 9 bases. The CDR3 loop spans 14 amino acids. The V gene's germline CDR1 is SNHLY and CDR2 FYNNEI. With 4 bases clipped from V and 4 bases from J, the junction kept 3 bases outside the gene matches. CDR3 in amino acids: CASSGDRVPDTQYF. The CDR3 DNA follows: TGTGCCAGCAGTGGGGACAGGGTCCCAGATACGCAGTATTTT.

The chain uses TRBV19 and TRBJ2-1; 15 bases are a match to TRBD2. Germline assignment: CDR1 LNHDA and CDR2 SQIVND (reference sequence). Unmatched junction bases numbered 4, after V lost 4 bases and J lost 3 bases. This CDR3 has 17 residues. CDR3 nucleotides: TGTGCCAGTAGTAGGTGGACTAGCGGGGGGGGCTACAATGAGCAGTTCTTC. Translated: CASSRWTSGGGYNEQFF.

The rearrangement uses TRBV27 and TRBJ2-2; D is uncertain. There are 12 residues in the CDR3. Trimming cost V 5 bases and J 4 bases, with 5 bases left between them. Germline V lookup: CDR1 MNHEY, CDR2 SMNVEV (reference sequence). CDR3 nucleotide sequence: TGTGCCAGCAGTCGGTTCACCGGGGAGCTGTTTTTT. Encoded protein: CASSRFTGELFF.

In DNA form, the CDR3 reads TGTGCCTGGAGGGGACGTTTGCGACAGGTTACAGATACGCAGTATTTT. This translates into CAWRGRLRQVTDTQYF. The chain couples TRBV30 to TRBJ2-3, with D possibly being TRBD1 (6 bases). Trimming took 3 bases from V and 3 from J, leaving 19 bases between them. The germline gives CDR1 GTSNPN, CDR2 SVGIG (reference sequence). The length of the CDR3 is 16 residues.

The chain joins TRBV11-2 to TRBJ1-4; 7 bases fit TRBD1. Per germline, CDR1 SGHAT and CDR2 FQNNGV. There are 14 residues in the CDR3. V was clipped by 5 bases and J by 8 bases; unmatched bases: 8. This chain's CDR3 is CASSAREQGEKLFF. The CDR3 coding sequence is TGTGCCAGCAGCGCGAGAGAACAGGGGGAAAAACTGTTTTTT.

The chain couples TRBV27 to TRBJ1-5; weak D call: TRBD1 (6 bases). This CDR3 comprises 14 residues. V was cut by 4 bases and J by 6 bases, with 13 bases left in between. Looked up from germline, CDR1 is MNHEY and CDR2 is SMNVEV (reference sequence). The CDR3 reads CASSSQGLGQPQHF. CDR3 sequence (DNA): TGTGCCAGCAGTTCGCAGGGGTTAGGTCAGCCCCAGCATTTT.

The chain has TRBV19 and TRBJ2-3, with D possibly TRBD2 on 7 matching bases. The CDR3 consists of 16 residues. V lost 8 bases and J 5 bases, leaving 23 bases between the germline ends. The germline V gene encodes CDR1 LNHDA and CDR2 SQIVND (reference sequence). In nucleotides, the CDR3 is TGTGCCAGTTCACAGAGGGGGGGCGCGGGACAAGATACGCAGTATTTT. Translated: CASSQRGGAGQDTQYF. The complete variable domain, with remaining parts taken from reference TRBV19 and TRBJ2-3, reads DGGITQSPKYLFRKEGQNVTLSCEQNLNHDAMYWYRQDPGQGLRLIYYSQIVNDFQKGDIAEGYSVSREKKESFPLTVTSAQKNPTAFYLCASSQRGGAGQDTQYFGPGTRLTVL.

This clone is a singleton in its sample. The DNA of the CDR3 is TGTGCCAGCAGCCATTTGACAGGGGCCAGCACAGATACGCAGTATTTT. As protein: CASSHLTGASTDTQYF. The chain is built from TRBV7-9 and TRBJ2-3, with 8 positions matching TRBD1. This CDR3 is built from 16 residues. Germline trimming cut 5 bases from V and 0 bases from J; bases unmatched to any gene: 7. Germline V lookup: CDR1 SEHNR, CDR2 FQNEAQ (reference sequence).

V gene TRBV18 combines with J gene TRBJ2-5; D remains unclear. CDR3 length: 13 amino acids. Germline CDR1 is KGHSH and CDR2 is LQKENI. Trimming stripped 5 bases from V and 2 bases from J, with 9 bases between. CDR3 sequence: CASSTYPQETQYF. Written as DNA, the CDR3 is TGTGCCAGCTCAACCTATCCGCAAGAGACCCAGTACTTC.

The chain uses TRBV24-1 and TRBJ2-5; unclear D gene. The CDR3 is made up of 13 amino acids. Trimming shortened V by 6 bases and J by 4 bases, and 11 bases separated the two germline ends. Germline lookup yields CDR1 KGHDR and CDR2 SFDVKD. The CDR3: CATSSPGPETQYF. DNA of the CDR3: TGTGCCACCAGTTCGCCGGGTCCAGAGACCCAGTACTTC.

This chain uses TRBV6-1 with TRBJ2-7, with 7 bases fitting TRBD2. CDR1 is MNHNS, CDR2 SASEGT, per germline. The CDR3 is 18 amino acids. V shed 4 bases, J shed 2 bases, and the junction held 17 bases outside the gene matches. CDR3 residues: CASSAGVPSGATPYEQYV. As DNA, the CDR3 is TGTGCCAGCAGTGCGGGAGTCCCTAGCGGCGCTACACCCTACGAGCAGTACGTC.